This T cell receptor beta chain was found in a study of shared T cell receptors in the human thymus. The table came from immunoSEQ multiplex PCR; TCRdb's copy has only in-frame clones and leaves some out. The table has about 660,000 clones, around 87% seen once. The CDR3 loop spans 15 amino acids. J gave up 0 bases and V 8 bases, and 9 bases lay outside the gene matches. Germline values: CDR1 SNHLY, CDR2 FYNNEI. The sample was also linked to a second study, of human thymus T cells.

J is TRBJ1-1 and V is TRBV2, with 7 bases fitting TRBD1. Source material: thymocytes. The receptor comes from a boy younger than two with a congenital heart defect. The CDR3 coding sequence is TGTGCCAGCCTGAGGGGGCGCGGTATGAACACTGAAGCTTTCTTT. Residues: CASLRGRGMNTEAFF. The full variable domain, rest sourced from reference TRBV2 and TRBJ1-1, is EPEVTQTPSHQVTQMGQEVILRCVPISNHLYFYWYRQILGQKVEFLVSFYNNEISEKSEIFDDQFSVERPDGSNFTLKIRSTKLEDSAMYFCASLRGRGMNTEAFFGQGTRLTVV.